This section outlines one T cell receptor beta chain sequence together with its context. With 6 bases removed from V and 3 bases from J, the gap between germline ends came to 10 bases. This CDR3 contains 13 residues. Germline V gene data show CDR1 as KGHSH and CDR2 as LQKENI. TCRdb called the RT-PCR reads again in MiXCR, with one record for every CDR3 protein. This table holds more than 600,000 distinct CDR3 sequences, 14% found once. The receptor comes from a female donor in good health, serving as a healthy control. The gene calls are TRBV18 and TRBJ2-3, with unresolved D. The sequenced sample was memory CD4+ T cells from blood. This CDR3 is CASSAPETDTQYF. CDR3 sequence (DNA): TGTGCCAGCTCGGCTCCAGAGACAGATACGCAGTATTTT.